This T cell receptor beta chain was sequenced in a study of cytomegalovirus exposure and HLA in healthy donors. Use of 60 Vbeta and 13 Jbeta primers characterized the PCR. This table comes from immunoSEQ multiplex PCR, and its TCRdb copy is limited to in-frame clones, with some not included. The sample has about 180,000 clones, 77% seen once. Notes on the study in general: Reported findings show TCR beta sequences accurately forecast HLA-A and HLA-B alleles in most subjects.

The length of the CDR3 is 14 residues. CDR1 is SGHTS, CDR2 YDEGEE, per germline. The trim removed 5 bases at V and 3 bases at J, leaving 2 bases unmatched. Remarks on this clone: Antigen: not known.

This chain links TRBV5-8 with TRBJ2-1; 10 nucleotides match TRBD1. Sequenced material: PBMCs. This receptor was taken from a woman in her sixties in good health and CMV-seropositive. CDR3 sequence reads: CASSWTGGYNEQFF. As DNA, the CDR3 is TGTGCCAGCAGTTGGACAGGGGGCTACAATGAGCAGTTCTTC.